The 2 T cell receptor beta chains below all came from one sample that was sequenced in a study of graft-versus-host responses after intestinal transplantation. Profiled with immunoSEQ multiplex PCR; TCRdb holds only in-frame clones, not every one. The table records some 81,000 clones, about 89% of them present only once. The antigens of these receptors remain unknown. The starting material was unstimulated CD4+ T cells sorted from spleen or lymph node cells, obtained before intestinal transplant. The receptors derive from a human donor who received an intestinal transplant.

The CDR3: CASSGGGLGYGYTF. CDR3 DNA sequence: TGTGCCAGCAGCGGAGGGGGCCTTGGCTATGGCTACACCTTC. The V and J genes are TRBV6-5 and TRBJ1-2, with 7 bases aligning to TRBD1. Per germline, CDR1 MNHEY and CDR2 SVGAGI. The CDR3 is made up of 14 amino acids. The V gene end was trimmed by 6 bases and the J gene end by 4 bases; junction bases not matched to a gene: 8.

A single count supports this clone. The rearrangement links TRBV19 to TRBJ2-1; no firm D call. From germline, CDR1 is LNHDA and CDR2 SQIVND (reference sequence). V gave up 3 bases and J gave up 9 bases, with 12 bases separating them. The length of the CDR3 is 13 residues. CDR3 in DNA: TGTGCCAGTAGTATGCAGCGATCGGGTGAGCAGTTCTTC. This codes for CASSMQRSGEQFF. Looking up the rest from reference TRBV19 and TRBJ2-1 gives the full variable domain: DGGITQSPKYLFRKEGQNVTLSCEQNLNHDAMYWYRQDPGQGLRLIYYSQIVNDFQKGDIAEGYSVSREKKESFPLTVTSAQKNPTAFYLCASSMQRSGEQFFGPGTRLTVL.